This TCR beta chain was captured in a study of Tregs in tolerant kidney transplant recipients (dated by TCRdb to between 2018 and 2021). In the study overall: Additional Treg samples were obtained by sorting recipient CD4+CD25+CD127- cells from a 3-day mixed lymphocyte reaction with belatacept, in some cases after a subsequent roughly 5-day donor restimulation. Before combined kidney and bone marrow transplantation, this study identified donor-specific regulatory T cells using TCRbeta sequencing and then followed those same cells after transplant. In a few healthy controls, several methods of expanding Tregs specific for an allogeneic donor were compared by TCRbeta repertoire sequencing. During sorting of primary belatacept mixed lymphocyte reaction cultures, recipient cells were distinguished from donor cells with antibodies. Beyond this particular receptor, the publication reports: Biological reproducibility was not directly addressed, though technical replication error appeared minimal. Because only a small number of patients were included, the study had limitations, and the results will need to be validated in larger populations as well as under other immunosuppression protocols. Expanding Tregs with activated donor B cells appeared to identify the most biologically relevant and donor-specific TCRbeta repertoire.

Genomic DNA was extracted from sorted cells with the QIAGEN DNeasy Blood and Tissue Kit for TCRbeta CDR3 sequencing. High-throughput TCRbeta CDR3 sequencing, including PCR amplification with bias correction and internal controls, was performed commercially through immunoSEQ. The study's processing was this. A unique productive TCRbeta sequence was defined by the CDR3 nucleotide sequence when primers matched, and otherwise by the CDR3 amino acid sequence together with the Vbeta and Jbeta genes. A sequence was defined as donor-reactive if the sequence was expanded at least 5-fold in CFSE-low cells compared with unstimulated cells and had a frequency of at least 0.01% in CFSE-low cells. Jensen-Shannon divergence, calculated on the top 100 TCRbeta sequences ranked by frequency, was used to quantify repertoire divergence. For samples with multiple sequencing runs, sorting error was corrected separately for each run before the runs were pooled. This is the immuneACCESS table as TCRdb keeps it, with only in-frame sequences that have V and J called. A part of the clones is gone; compared with another copy, unresolved V genes explain less than half, and the rest is unexplained. V, J and clone size are those of that table, while D and trimming were read from the DNA. The sample contains about 44,000 clones, just under 97% of them found a single time. The ten largest clones add up to 0.37% of the sample.

Regarding this clone: The antigen this receptor binds is unknown. The input lacks base qualities; no much larger clone sits a single base away.

Inclusive of the bounding cysteine and phenylalanine, the CDR3 is 12 residues long. Only the CDR3 portion is preserved as DNA: 36 bases, with reading frame beginning at the first base. CDR1 and CDR2 were assigned from the germline V gene as MNHEY and SVGAGI. At the junction V is shortened by 8 bases and J by 4 bases, with 10 bases in between. Blood from healthy controls was obtained either from healthy volunteers or as purchased buffy coats. Healthy control blood was processed to PBMCs by Ficoll density gradient and cryopreserved, and patient PBMCs were collected before and after transplant. Sequenced: Tregs from blood cultured with allogeneic cells. The chain was built from TRBV6-5 and TRBJ2-3; the D assignment is uncertain and may be TRBD1 or TRBD2, with 5 bases supporting each. The clonotype originates from a human donor in good health. The sequenced DNA: TGTGCCAGCGCCGGGGCGTCAGATACGCAGTATTTT. Its translation is CASAGASDTQYF.